This TCR beta chain was recorded in a study of Graves' ophthalmopathy and Graves' hyperthyroidism. RNA transcripts served as template for amplifying TCR beta CDR3 sequences. After a first-round RT-PCR with HTBI primers, a second-round multiplex PCR was run. TCRdb reanalysed the multiplex PCR reads using MiXCR and keeps one entry per CDR3 protein. The sample records about 370,000 distinct CDR3 sequences, about a sixth being singletons. Trimming shortened V by 2 bases and J by 0 bases, and 8 bases separated the two germline ends. The CDR3 covers 14 residues. This clonotype was seen repeatedly, ten times or more.

This sequence was found in an adult woman with stable Graves' hyperthyroidism. This chain connects TRBV12-3 or TRBV12-4 to TRBJ2-7; D ambiguous. Sequencing was carried out using peripheral blood. CDR3 nucleotide sequence: TGTGCCAGCAGTTTATCCCCGCACTCCTACGAGCAGTACTTC. Translated, it gives CASSLSPHSYEQYF.